The TCR beta chain described here comes from a study of technical replicates of blood from several donors. Generated by immunoSEQ multiplex PCR, the TCRdb table keeps only in-frame clones and is missing some. This table holds 50,000 to 65,000 clones, roughly 89% found once. CDR1 is SQVTM, CDR2 ANQGSEA, per germline. The ends were cut back, 6 bases at V and 2 bases at J, with 10 bases in the middle. The CDR3 runs 12 residues. This receptor was identified in a human donor in good health. Some clones in this sample may be carry-over from other donors' samples. The rearrangement joins TRBV29-1 to TRBJ2-5, with D tentatively TRBD1 (6 bases). The specimen was PBMCs. The CDR3 region has the DNA TGCAGCGTGCGGACAGATCAAGAGACCCAGTACTTC. This translates into CSVRTDQETQYF.